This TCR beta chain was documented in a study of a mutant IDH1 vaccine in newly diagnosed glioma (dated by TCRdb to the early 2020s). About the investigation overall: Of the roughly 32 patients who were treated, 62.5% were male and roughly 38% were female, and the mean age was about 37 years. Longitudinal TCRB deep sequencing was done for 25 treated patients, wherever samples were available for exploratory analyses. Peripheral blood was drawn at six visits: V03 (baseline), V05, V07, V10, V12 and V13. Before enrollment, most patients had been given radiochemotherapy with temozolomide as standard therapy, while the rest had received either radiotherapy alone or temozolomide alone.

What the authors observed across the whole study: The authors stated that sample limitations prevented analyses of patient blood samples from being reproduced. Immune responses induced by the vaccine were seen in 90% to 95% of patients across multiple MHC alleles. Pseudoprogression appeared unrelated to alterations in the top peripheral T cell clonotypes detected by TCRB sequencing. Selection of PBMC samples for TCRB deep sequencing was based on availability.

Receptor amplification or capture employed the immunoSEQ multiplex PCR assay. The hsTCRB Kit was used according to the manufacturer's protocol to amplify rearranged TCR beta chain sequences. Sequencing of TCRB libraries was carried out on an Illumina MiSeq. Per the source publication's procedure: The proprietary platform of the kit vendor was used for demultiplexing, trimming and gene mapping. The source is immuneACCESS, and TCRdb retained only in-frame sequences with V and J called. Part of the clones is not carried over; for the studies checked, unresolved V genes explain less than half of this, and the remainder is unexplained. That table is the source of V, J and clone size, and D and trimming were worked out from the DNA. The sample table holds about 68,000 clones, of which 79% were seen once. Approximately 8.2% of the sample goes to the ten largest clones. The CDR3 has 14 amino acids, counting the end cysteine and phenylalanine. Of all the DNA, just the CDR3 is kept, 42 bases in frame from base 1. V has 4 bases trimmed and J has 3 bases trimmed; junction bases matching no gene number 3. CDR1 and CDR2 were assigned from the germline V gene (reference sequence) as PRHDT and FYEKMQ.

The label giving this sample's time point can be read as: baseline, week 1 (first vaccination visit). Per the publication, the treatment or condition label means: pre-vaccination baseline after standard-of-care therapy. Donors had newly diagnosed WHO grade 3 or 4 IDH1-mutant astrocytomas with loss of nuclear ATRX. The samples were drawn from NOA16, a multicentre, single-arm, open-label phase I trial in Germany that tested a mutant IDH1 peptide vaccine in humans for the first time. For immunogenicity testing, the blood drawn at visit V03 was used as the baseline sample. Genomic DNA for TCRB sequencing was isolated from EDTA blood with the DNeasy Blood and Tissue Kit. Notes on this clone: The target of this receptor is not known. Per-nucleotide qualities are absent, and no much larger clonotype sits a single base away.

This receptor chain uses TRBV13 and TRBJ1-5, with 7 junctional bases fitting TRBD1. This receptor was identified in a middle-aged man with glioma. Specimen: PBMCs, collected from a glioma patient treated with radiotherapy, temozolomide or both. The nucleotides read TGTGCCAGCAGCTCAGGGGGGCTCAATCAGCCCCAGCATTTT. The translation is CASSSGGLNQPQHF. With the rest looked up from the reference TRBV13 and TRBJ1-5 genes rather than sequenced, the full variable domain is AAGVIQSPRHLIKEKRETATLKCYPIPRHDTVYWYQQGPGQDPQFLISFYEKMQSDKGSIPDRFSAQQFSDYHSELNMSSLELGDSALYFCASSSGGLNQPQHFGDGTRLSIL.